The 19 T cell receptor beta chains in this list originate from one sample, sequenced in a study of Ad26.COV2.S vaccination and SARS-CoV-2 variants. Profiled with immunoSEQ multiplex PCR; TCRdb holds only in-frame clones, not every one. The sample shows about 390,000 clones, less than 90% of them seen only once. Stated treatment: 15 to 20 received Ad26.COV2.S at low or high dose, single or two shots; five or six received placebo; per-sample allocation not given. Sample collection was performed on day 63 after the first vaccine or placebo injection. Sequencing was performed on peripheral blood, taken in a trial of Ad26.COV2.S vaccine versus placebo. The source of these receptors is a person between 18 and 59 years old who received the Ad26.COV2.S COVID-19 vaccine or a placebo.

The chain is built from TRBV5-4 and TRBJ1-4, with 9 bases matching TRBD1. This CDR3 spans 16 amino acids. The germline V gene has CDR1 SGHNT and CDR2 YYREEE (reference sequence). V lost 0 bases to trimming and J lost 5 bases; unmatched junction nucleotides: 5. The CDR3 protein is CASSLALGTGNEKLFF. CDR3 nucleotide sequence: TGTGCCAGCAGCTTGGCCCTCGGGACAGGGAATGAAAAACTGTTTTTT.

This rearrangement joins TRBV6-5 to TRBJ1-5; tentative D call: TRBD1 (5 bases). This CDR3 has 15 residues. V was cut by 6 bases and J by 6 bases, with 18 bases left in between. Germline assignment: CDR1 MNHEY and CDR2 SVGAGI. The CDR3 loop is CASSLTPAQGQPQHF. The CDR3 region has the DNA TGTGCCAGCAGCCTGACTCCAGCCCAGGGTCAGCCCCAGCATTTT.

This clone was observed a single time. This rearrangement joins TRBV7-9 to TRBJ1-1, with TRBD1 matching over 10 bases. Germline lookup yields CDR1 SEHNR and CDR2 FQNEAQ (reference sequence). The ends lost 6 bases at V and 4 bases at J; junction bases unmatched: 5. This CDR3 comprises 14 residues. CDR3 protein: CASRFGQGGTEAFF. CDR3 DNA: TGTGCCAGCAGGTTTGGACAGGGGGGCACTGAAGCTTTCTTT. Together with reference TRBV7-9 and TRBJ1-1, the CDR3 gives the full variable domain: DTGVSQNPRHKITKRGQNVTFRCDPISEHNRLYWYRQTLGQGPEFLTYFQNEAQLEKSRLLSDRFSAERPKGSFSTLEIQRTEQGDSAMYLCASRFGQGGTEAFFGQGTRLTVV.

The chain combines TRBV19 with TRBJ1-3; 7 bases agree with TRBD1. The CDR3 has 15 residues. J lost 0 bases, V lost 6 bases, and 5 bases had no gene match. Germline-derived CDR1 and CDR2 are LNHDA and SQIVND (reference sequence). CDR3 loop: CASRPTGNSGNTIYF. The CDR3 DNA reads TGTGCCAGTAGGCCGACAGGGAACTCTGGAAACACCATATATTTT.

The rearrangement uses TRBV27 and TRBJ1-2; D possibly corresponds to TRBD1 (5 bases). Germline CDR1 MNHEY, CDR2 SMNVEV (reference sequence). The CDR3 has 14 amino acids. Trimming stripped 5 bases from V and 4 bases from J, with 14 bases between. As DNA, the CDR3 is TGTGCCAGCAGTCCTACGACAGTCTTCTATGGCTACACCTTC. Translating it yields CASSPTTVFYGYTF.

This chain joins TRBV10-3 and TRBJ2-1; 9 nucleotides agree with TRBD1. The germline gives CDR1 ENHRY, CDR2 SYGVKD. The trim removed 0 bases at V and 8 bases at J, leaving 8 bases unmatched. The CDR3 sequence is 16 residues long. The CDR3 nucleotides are TGTGCCATCAGTGAGTCCAGACAGGGGGTTGGTTATGAGCAGTTCTTC. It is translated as CAISESRQGVGYEQFF.

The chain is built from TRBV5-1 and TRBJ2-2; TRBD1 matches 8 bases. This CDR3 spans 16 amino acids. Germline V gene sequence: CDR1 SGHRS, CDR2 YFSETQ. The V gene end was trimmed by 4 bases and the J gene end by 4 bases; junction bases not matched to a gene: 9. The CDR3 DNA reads TGCGCCAGCAGCCCCGAACAGGGGGGCGTCACCGGGGAGCTGTTTTTT. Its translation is CASSPEQGGVTGELFF. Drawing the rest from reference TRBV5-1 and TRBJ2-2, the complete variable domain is KAGVTQTPRYLIKTRGQQVTLSCSPISGHRSVSWYQQTPGQGLQFLFEYFSETQRNKGNFPGRFSGRQFSNSRSEMNVSTLELGDSALYLCASSPEQGGVTGELFFGEGSRLTVL.

This chain's CDR3 is CASSYEGGGYGYTF. Written as DNA, the CDR3 is TGTGCCAGCAGTTATGAGGGGGGCGGGTATGGCTACACCTTC. The chain uses TRBV6-5 and TRBJ1-2, with D tentatively TRBD1 (6 bases). The CDR3 sequence is 14 residues long. Germline V CDR1 and CDR2: MNHEY, SVGAGI. The V end lost 3 bases, the J end lost 5 bases, and 13 bases lay between the germline ends.

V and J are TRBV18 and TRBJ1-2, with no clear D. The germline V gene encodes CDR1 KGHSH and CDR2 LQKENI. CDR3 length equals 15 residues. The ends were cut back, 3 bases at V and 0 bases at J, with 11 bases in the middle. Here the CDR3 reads CASSPDPAANYGYTF. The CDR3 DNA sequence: TGTGCCAGCTCACCCGACCCGGCTGCTAACTATGGCTACACCTTC.

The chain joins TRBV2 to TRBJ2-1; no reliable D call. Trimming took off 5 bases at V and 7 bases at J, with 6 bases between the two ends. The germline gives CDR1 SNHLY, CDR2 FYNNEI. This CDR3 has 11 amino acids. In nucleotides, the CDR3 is TGTGCCAGCAGTCCATTAAATGAGCAGTTCTTC. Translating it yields CASSPLNEQFF.

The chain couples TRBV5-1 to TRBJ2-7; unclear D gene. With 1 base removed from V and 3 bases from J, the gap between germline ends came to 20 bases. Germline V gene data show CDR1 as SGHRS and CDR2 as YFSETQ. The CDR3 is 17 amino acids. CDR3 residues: CASSLLVAKYKFYEQYF. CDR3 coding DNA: TGCGCCAGCAGCTTGTTGGTCGCCAAATATAAATTCTACGAGCAGTACTTC.

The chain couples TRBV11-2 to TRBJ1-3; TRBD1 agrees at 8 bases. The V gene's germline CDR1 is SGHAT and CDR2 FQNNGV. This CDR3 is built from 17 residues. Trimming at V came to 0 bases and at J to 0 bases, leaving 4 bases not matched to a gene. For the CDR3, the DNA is TGTGCCAGCAGCTTAGACCCGGGACAGGTCTCTGGAAACACCATATATTTT. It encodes CASSLDPGQVSGNTIYF. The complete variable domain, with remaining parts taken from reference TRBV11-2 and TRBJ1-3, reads EAGVAQSPRYKIIEKRQSVAFWCNPISGHATLYWYQQILGQGPKLLIQFQNNGVVDDSQLPKDRFSAERLKGVDSTLKIQPAKLEDSAVYLCASSLDPGQVSGNTIYFGEGSWLTVV.

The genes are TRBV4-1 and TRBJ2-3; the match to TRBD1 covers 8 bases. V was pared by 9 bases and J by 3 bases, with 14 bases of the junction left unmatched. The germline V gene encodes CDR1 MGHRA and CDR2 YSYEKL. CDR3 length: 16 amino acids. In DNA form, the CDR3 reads TGCGCCAGTCGAAAGACAGGGGTGGGGGTGACAGATACGCAGTATTTT. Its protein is CASRKTGVGVTDTQYF.

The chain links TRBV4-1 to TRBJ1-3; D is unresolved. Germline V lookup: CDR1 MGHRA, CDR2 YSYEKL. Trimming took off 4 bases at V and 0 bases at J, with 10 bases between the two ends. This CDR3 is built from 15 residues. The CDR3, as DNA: TGCGCCAGCAGCCCCATTTTGACCTCTGGAAACACCATATATTTT. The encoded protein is CASSPILTSGNTIYF.

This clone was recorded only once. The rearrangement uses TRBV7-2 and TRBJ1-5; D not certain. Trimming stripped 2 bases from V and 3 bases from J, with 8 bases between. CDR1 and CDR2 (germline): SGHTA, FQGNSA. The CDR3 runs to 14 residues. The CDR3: CASSLRRVNQPQHF. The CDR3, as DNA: TGTGCCAGCAGCTTACGGAGGGTCAATCAGCCCCAGCATTTT.

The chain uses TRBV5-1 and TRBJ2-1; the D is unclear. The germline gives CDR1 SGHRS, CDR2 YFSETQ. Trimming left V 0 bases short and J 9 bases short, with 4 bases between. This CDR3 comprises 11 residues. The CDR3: CASSLGFEQFF. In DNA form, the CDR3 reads TGCGCCAGCAGCTTGGGTTTTGAGCAGTTCTTC.

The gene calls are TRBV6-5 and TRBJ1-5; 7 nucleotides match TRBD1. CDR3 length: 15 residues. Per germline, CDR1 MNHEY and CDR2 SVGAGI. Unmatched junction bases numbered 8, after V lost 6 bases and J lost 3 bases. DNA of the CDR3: TGTGCCAGCAGAGGCCGGGACAGTTTCAATCAGCCCCAGCATTTT. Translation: CASRGRDSFNQPQHF.

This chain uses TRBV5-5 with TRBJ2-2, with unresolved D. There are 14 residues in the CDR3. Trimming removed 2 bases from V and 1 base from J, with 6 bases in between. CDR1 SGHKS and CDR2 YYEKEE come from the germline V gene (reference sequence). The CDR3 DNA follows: TGTGCCAGCAGCTTTCCCTTGAACACCGGGGAGCTGTTTTTT. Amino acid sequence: CASSFPLNTGELFF. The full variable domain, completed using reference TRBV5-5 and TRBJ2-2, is DAGVTQSPTHLIKTRGQQVTLRCSPISGHKSVSWYQQVLGQGPQFIFQYYEKEERGRGNFPDRFSARQFPNYSSELNVNALLLGDSALYLCASSFPLNTGELFFGEGSRLTVL.

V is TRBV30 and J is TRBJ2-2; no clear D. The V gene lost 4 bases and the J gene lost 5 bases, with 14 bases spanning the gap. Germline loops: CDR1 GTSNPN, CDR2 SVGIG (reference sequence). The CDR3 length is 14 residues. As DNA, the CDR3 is TGTGCCTGGAACTTCGACGGGCAAACCGGGGAGCTGTTTTTT. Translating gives CAWNFDGQTGELFF.